The subject of this entry is one T cell receptor (beta chain). Its antigen is not identified. Donation came from healthy Finnish infants having corrective surgery for congenital heart defects. Only four of the eight donors provided a 0.5-1 mL blood sample. All available leukocytes, rather than a set cell count, yielded the blood DNA. This entry belongs to a study of human thymus T cells. General study results and limits: Gene usage (both V and J) appeared biased in thymic and blood repertoires.

CDR3 length equals 15 residues. CDR1 and CDR2 from the germline V gene are GTSNPN and SVGIG (reference sequence). Trimming pared 0 bases from V and 0 bases from J, leaving 11 bases between. Some clones are missing from TCRdb's copy, which holds only in-frame ones; the method was immunoSEQ multiplex PCR. The table lists 46,000 or so clones, 95% of them singletons. This receptor was obtained from a girl younger than two with a congenital heart defect but otherwise immunologically healthy. The chain employs TRBV30 and TRBJ1-2, with a weak D call TRBD1 (5 bases). The specimen was blood. The CDR3 nucleotides are TGTGCCTGGAGTGTATGGGGCAGCACTAACTATGGCTACACCTTC. Translated, it gives CAWSVWGSTNYGYTF.